The 14 T cell receptor beta chains in this list originate from one sample, sequenced in a study of T cells in Graves' hyperthyroidism and ophthalmopathy. The TCR beta CDR3 regions underwent amplification using RNA transcripts as the source. TCR CDR3 regions were first amplified by RT-PCR with HTBI primers. TCRdb re-derived calls from the multiplex PCR reads in MiXCR, one entry per CDR3 protein. This sample has under 450,000 distinct CDR3 sequences, with about a sixth found just once. Input material: blood. These receptors originate from a woman younger than 45 with Graves' hyperthyroidism that later progressed to Graves' ophthalmopathy.

The chain has TRBV12-3 or TRBV12-4 and TRBJ2-1; TRBD1 matches 8 bases. The ends lost 5 bases at V and 8 bases at J; junction bases unmatched: 8. The CDR3 extends over 14 amino acids. CDR3 nucleotides: TGTGCCAGCAGTGCTCCGACAGGGGTCTATGAGCAGTTCTTC. It encodes CASSAPTGVYEQFF.

This chain links TRBV5-4 with TRBJ2-1; D not resolved. With 1 base removed from V and 8 bases from J, the gap between germline ends came to 13 bases. Looked up from germline, CDR1 is SGHNT and CDR2 is YYREEE (reference sequence). This CDR3 is built from 14 residues. Here the CDR3 DNA reads TGTGCCAGCAGCTTGATACCGGCAGAGGATGAGCAGTTCTTC. It codes for CASSLIPAEDEQFF.

This clonotype has at least ten counts. The CDR3 protein is CASSLPGQEINYGYTF. DNA of the CDR3: TGTGCCAGCAGTTTACCGGGACAGGAGATTAACTATGGCTACACCTTC. V and J are TRBV12-3 or TRBV12-4 and TRBJ1-2; 8 positions agree with TRBD1. J gave up 1 base and V 2 bases, and 6 bases lay outside the gene matches. The CDR3 consists of 16 residues.

This chain links TRBV2 with TRBJ1-1; tentatively, D is TRBD1 (6 bases). CDR3 length: 12 residues. In germline, CDR1 is SNHLY, CDR2 FYNNEI. Between the trimmed V and J ends, which lost 4 bases and 11 bases, there was a span of 14 bases. Written as DNA, the CDR3 is TGTGCCAGCAGTGGGAACAGGGTCTATGCTTTCTTT. This sequence encodes CASSGNRVYAFF.

The chain uses TRBV5-1 and TRBJ1-3, with D possibly TRBD1 on 5 matching bases. The CDR3 length is 14 residues. V gave up 1 base and J gave up 3 bases, with 8 bases separating them. CDR1 and CDR2 (germline): SGHRS, YFSETQ. The CDR3 is CASSLSGIGNTIYF. In nucleotides, the CDR3 is TGCGCCAGCAGCTTGTCAGGGATTGGAAACACCATATATTTT.

The table lists this clonotype with many counts. The V gene is TRBV2, the J gene TRBJ2-1; 7 nucleotides match TRBD1. CDR1 SNHLY and CDR2 FYNNEI come from the germline V gene. CDR3 length: 14 residues. The V gene end was trimmed by 6 bases and the J gene end by 6 bases; junction bases not matched to a gene: 8. CDR3 residues: CASRNDRVGNEQFF. The CDR3, as DNA: TGTGCCAGCAGGAACGACAGGGTTGGCAATGAGCAGTTCTTC. Full variable domain (remainder filled in from reference TRBV2 and TRBJ2-1): EPEVTQTPSHQVTQMGQEVILRCVPISNHLYFYWYRQILGQKVEFLVSFYNNEISEKSEIFDDQFSVERPDGSNFTLKIRSTKLEDSAMYFCASRNDRVGNEQFFGPGTRLTVL.

There are many counts of this clonotype. The chain joins TRBV5-1 to TRBJ2-1, with 9 bases aligning to TRBD1. The CDR3 has 14 amino acids. From germline, CDR1 is SGHRS and CDR2 YFSETQ. V trimming: 5 bases; J trimming: 6 bases; junction bases outside the gene matches: 6. Written as DNA, the CDR3 is TGCGCCAGCAGGAGAGGGACAGGGTCCAATGAGCAGTTCTTC. Translation: CASRRGTGSNEQFF.

The genes are TRBV28 and TRBJ1-1; tentative D call: TRBD1 (6 bases). This CDR3 is 13 amino acids long. Germline V lookup: CDR1 MDHEN, CDR2 SYDVKM. V was trimmed by 6 bases and J by 7 bases, leaving 15 bases between them. CDR3 nucleotides: TGTGCCAGCAGCGTAGAGGGGGTGGATGAAGCTTTCTTT. Protein product: CASSVEGVDEAFF.

The V gene is TRBV28, the J gene TRBJ1-5, with TRBD1 identical over 9 bases. The CDR3 runs to 18 residues. The germline gives CDR1 MDHEN, CDR2 SYDVKM. The trim removed 2 bases at V and 5 bases at J, leaving 13 bases unmatched. The CDR3 protein is CASSLIVRDRAGYQPQHF. CDR3 in DNA: TGTGCCAGCAGTTTAATTGTCCGGGACAGGGCCGGGTATCAGCCCCAGCATTTT.

The table lists this clonotype with many counts. The chain has TRBV5-6 and TRBJ2-5; unclear D gene. The V gene's germline CDR1 is SGHDT and CDR2 YYEEEE. This CDR3 comprises 13 residues. Deletions cut 1 base from V and 2 bases from J, with 6 bases between. CDR3 sequence (DNA): TGTGCCAGCAGCTTGTGGTTACAAGAGACCCAGTACTTC. It encodes CASSLWLQETQYF.

This clonotype was counted many times. The chain combines TRBV29-1 with TRBJ2-7; 7 bases align to TRBD1. Germline V gene sequence: CDR1 SQVTM, CDR2 ANQGSEA. The CDR3 is 13 amino acids. V lost 7 bases to trimming and J lost 4 bases; unmatched junction nucleotides: 10. The CDR3 DNA follows: TGCAGCGCGGGGTCGGGACAGAAATACGAGCAGTACTTC. It is translated as CSAGSGQKYEQYF.

This clonotype was recorded many times. The chain combines TRBV28 with TRBJ2-6, with D uncertain. V lost 4 bases, J lost 4 bases, and 11 bases lay in between. The CDR3 consists of 15 residues. Germline lookup yields CDR1 MDHEN and CDR2 SYDVKM. This chain's CDR3 is CASSSDIGGANVLTF. The CDR3, as DNA: TGTGCCAGCAGTTCCGACATCGGCGGGGCCAACGTCCTGACTTTC.

This clonotype was seen ten or more times. J is TRBJ2-5 and V is TRBV2, with 10 bases that match TRBD2. This CDR3 is built from 16 residues. Trimming took 6 bases from V and 1 from J; bases not matched to a gene: 8. Germline lookup yields CDR1 SNHLY and CDR2 FYNNEI. CDR3 loop: CASSDYLAGAQETQYF. The DNA of the CDR3 is TGTGCCAGCAGCGACTATCTAGCGGGGGCCCAAGAGACCCAGTACTTC.

This clonotype was picked up many times. CDR3 protein: CASRGTTLIQGYGNQPQHF. In DNA form, the CDR3 reads TGTGCCAGCAGGGGAACGACCCTGATACAGGGGTATGGCAATCAGCCCCAGCATTTT. The rearrangement uses TRBV2 and TRBJ1-5; 7 nucleotides match TRBD1. The V and J ends lost 6 bases and 2 bases, in that order; junction bases with no gene match: 19. The CDR3 is 19 amino acids. CDR1 SNHLY and CDR2 FYNNEI come from the germline V gene. Combining the CDR3 with reference TRBV2 and TRBJ1-5 gives the whole variable domain EPEVTQTPSHQVTQMGQEVILRCVPISNHLYFYWYRQILGQKVEFLVSFYNNEISEKSEIFDDQFSVERPDGSNFTLKIRSTKLEDSAMYFCASRGTTLIQGYGNQPQHFGDGTRLSIL.